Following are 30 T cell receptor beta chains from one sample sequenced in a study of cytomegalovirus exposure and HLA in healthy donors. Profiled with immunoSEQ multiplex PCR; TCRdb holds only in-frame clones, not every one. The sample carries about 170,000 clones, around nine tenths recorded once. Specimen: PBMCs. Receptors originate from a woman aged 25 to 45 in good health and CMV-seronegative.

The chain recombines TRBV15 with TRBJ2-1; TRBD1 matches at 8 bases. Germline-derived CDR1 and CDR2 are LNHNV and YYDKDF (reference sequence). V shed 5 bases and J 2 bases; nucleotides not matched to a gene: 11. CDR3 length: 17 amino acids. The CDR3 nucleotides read TGTGCCACCAGCGGTAGTGGACAGGGCTTAGCCTACAATGAGCAGTTCTTC. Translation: CATSGSGQGLAYNEQFF. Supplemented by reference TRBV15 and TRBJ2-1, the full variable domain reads DAMVIQNPRYQVTQFGKPVTLSCSQTLNHNVMYWYQQKSSQAPKLLFHYYDKDFNNEADTPDNFQSRRPNTSFCFLDIRSPGLGDTAMYLCATSGSGQGLAYNEQFFGPGTRLTVL.

The chain's CDR3 is CASSQGSGQGFNEQFF. CDR3 DNA: TGTGCCAGCAGCCAGGGGTCCGGACAGGGTTTCAATGAGCAGTTCTTC. The chain employs TRBV7-9 and TRBJ2-1, with 8 positions matching TRBD1. The CDR3 sequence is 16 residues long. Germline V gene sequence: CDR1 SEHNR, CDR2 FQNEAQ (reference sequence). The junction had 12 bases not matched to a gene; V was cut back by 5 bases and J by 6 bases.

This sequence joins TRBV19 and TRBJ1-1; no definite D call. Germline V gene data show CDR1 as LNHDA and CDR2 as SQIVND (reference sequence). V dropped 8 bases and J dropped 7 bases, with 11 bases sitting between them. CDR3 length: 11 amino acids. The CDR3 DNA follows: TGTGCCAGTGATGGCGGACTTGAAGCTTTCTTT. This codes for CASDGGLEAFF.

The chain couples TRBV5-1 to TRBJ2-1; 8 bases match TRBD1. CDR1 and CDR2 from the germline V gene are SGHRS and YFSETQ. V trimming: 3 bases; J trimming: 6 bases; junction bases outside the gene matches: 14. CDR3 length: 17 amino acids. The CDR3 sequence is CASSSHTRTGQGNEQFF. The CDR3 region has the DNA TGCGCCAGCAGCTCGCATACAAGGACAGGGCAAGGCAATGAGCAGTTCTTC.

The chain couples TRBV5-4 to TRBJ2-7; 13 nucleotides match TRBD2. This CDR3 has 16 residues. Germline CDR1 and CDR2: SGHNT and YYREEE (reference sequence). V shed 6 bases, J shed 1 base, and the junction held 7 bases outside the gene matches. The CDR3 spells CASTPEGLAGSYEQYF. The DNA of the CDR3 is TGTGCCAGCACCCCCGAGGGACTAGCGGGGTCCTACGAGCAGTACTTC.

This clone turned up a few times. CDR3 region: CASSPDRVGQYF. The CDR3 nucleotides are TGTGCCAGCAGTCCGGACAGGGTAGGGCAGTACTTC. The gene calls are TRBV6-5 and TRBJ2-7; 8 positions match TRBD1. The V gene end was trimmed by 5 bases and the J gene end by 9 bases; junction bases not matched to a gene: 6. Germline assignment: CDR1 MNHEY and CDR2 SVGAGI. CDR3 length: 12 amino acids.

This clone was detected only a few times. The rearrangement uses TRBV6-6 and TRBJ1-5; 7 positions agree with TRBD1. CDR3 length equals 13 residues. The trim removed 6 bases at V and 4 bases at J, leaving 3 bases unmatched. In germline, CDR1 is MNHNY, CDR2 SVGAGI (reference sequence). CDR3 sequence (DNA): TGTGCCAGCAGACAGGGGATGAATCAGCCCCAGCATTTT. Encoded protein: CASRQGMNQPQHF.

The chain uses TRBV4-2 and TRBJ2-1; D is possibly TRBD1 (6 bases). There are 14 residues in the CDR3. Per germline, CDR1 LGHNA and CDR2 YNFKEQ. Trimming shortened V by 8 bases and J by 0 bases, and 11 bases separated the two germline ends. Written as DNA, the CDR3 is TGTGCCAGCCATGACAGGAGCTCCTACAATGAGCAGTTCTTC. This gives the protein CASHDRSSYNEQFF.

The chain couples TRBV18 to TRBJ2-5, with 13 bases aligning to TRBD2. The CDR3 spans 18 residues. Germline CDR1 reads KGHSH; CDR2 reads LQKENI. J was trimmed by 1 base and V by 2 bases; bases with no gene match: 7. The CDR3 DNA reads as TGTGCCAGCTCACCATTGATAACTAGCGGGGGGGCCCAAGAGACCCAGTACTTC. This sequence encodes CASSPLITSGGAQETQYF.

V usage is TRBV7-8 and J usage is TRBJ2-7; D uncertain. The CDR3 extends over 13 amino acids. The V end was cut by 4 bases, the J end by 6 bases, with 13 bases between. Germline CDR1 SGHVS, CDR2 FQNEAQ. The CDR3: CASSSGPGGEQYF. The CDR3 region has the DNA TGTGCCAGCAGCTCTGGTCCAGGTGGCGAGCAGTACTTC.

The CDR3 protein is CASSRRPGGGEKLFF. CDR3 nucleotides: TGTGCCAGCAGTCGAAGGCCAGGGGGCGGTGAAAAACTGTTTTTT. The chain is built from TRBV6-5 and TRBJ1-4; 8 nucleotides line up with TRBD1. J was trimmed by 7 bases and V by 5 bases; bases with no gene match: 9. The CDR3 covers 15 residues. The germline V gene has CDR1 MNHEY and CDR2 SVGAGI.

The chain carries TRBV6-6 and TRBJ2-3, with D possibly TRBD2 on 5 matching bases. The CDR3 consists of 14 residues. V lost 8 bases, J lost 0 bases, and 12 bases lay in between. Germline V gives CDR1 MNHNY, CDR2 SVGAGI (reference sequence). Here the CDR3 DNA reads TGTGCCAGCTGTCCTCGGGGTAGCACAGATACGCAGTATTTT. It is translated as CASCPRGSTDTQYF.

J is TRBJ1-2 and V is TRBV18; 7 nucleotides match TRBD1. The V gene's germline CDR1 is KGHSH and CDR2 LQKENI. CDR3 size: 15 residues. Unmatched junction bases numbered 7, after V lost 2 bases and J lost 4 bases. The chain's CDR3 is CASSPATGKAYGYTF. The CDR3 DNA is TGTGCCAGCTCACCAGCGACAGGGAAGGCCTATGGCTACACCTTC.

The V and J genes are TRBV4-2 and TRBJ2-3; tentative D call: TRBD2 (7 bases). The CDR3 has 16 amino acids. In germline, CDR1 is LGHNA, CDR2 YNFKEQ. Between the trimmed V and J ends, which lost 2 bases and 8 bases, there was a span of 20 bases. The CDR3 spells CASSQLDLGGEGTQYF. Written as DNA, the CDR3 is TGTGCCAGCAGCCAACTGGACTTAGGGGGGGAAGGTACGCAGTATTTT.

The DNA for the CDR3 is TGTGCCAGCAGTGGCAGCTCCTACGAGCAGTACTTC. It codes for CASSGSSYEQYF. J is TRBJ2-7 and V is TRBV25-1, with D hard to call. Germline V gene sequence: CDR1 MGHDK, CDR2 SYGVNS. V was clipped by 4 bases and J by 0 bases, with 4 bases between them. The CDR3 loop spans 12 amino acids.

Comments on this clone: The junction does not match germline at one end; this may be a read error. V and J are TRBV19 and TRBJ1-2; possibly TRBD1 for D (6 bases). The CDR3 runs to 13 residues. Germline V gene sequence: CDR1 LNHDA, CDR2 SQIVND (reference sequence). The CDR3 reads CASTIQGNYGYTF. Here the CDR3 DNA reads TGTGCCAGTACTATACAGGGAAACTATGGCTACACCTTC.

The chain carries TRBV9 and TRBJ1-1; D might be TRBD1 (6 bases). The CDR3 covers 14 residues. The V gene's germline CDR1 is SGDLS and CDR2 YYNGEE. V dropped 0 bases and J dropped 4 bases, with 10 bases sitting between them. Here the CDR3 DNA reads TGTGCCAGCAGCGTAGTGGGGGCAAGCACTGAAGCTTTCTTT. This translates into CASSVVGASTEAFF.

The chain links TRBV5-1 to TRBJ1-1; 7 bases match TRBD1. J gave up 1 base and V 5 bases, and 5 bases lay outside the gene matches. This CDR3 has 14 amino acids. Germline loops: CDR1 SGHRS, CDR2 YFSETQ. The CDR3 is CASRSGTANTEAFF. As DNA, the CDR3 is TGCGCCAGCAGGTCCGGGACAGCGAACACTGAAGCTTTCTTT.

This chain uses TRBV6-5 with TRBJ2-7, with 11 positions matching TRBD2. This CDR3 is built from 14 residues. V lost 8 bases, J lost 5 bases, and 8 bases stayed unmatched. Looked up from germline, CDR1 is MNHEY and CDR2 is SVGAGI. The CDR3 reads CASGLAGPWDEQYF. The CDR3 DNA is TGTGCCAGCGGACTAGCGGGCCCATGGGACGAGCAGTACTTC.

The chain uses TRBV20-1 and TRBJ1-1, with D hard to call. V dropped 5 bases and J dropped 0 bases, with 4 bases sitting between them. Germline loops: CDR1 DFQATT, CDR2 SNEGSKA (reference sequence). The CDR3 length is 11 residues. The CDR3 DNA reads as TGCAGTGCTTCTATGAACACTGAAGCTTTCTTT. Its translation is CSASMNTEAFF.

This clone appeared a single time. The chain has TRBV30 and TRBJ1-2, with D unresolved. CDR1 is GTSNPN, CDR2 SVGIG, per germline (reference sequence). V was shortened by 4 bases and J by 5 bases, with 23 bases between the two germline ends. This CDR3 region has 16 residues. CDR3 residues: CAWTLGGNTYLYGYTF. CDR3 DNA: TGTGCCTGGACCCTAGGAGGTAACACCTACTTATATGGCTACACCTTC.

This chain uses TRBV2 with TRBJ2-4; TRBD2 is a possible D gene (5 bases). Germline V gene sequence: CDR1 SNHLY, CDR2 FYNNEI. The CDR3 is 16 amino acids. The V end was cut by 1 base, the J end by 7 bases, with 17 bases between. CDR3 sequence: CASSEEPSLALNIQYF. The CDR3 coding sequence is TGTGCCAGCAGTGAAGAGCCTAGCTTAGCTTTGAACATTCAGTACTTC.

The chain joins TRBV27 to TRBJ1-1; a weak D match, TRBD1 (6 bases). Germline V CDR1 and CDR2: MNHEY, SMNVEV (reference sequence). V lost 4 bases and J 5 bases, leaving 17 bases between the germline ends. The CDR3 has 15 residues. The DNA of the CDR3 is TGTGCCAGCAGTTCGACGGCGGGGGCGTGGACTGAAGCTTTCTTT. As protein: CASSSTAGAWTEAFF.

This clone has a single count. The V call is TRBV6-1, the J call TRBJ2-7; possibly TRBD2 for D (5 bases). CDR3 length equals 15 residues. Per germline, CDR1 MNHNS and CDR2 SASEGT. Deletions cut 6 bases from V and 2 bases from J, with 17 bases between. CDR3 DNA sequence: TGTGCCAGCAGGAGTGAGGGATTCTATACCTACGAGCAGTACTTC. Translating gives CASRSEGFYTYEQYF.

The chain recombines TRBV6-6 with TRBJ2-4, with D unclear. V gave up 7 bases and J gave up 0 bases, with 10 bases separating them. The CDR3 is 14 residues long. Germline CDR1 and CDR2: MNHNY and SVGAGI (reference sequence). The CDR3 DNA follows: TGTGCCAGCACCTTCACTTTAGCCAAAAACATTCAGTACTTC. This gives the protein CASTFTLAKNIQYF.

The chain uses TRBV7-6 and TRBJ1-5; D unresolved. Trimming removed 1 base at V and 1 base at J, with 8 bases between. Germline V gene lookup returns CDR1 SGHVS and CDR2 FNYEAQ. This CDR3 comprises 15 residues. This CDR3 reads CASSLGGGSNQPQHF. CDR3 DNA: TGTGCCAGCAGCTTAGGGGGAGGGAGCAATCAGCCCCAGCATTTT.

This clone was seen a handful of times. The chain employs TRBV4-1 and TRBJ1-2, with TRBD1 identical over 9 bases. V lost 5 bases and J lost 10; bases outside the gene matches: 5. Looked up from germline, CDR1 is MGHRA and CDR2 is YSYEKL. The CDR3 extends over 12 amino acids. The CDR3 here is CASSDRQGDYTF. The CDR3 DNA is TGCGCCAGCAGCGACCGACAGGGGGACTACACCTTC.

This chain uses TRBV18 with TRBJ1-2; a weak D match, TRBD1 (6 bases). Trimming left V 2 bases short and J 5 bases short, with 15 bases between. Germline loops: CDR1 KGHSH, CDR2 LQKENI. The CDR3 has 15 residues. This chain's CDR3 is CASSPTSRTVYGYTF. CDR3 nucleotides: TGTGCCAGCTCACCAACGTCCCGGACAGTTTATGGCTACACCTTC. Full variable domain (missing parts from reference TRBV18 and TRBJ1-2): NAGVMQNPRHLVRRRGQEARLRCSPMKGHSHVYWYRQLPEEGLKFMVYLQKENIIDESGMPKERFSAEFPKEGPSILRIQQVVRGDSAAYFCASSPTSRTVYGYTFGSGTRLTVV.

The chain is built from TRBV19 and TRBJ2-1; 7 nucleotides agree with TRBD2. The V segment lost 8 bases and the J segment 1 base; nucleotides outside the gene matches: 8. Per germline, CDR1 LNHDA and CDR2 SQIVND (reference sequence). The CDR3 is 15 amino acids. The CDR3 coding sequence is TGTGCCAGTGGAGTAGGCGGGGGTTCCTACAATGAGCAGTTCTTC. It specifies CASGVGGGSYNEQFF.

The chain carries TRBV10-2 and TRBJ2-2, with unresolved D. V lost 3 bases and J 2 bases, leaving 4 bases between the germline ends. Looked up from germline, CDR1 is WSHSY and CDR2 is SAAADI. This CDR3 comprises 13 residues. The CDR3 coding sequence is TGCGCCAGCAGTGACGTTAACACCGGGGAGCTGTTTTTT. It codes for CASSDVNTGELFF.